This TCR beta chain is drawn from a study of shared clonotypes between healthy human individuals. Sequenced by immunoSEQ multiplex PCR; TCRdb stores in-frame clones only, minus some. The repertoire holds around 2.1 million clones, with approximately 94% as singletons. The CDR3 is 15 amino acids. V lost 4 bases to trimming and J lost 5 bases, with 14 bases between them. Germline CDR1 is LNHDA and CDR2 is SQIVND (reference sequence). This sequence joins TRBV19 and TRBJ2-2; D is perhaps TRBD1 (5 bases). This TCR derives from a man aged 18 to 29 in good health. The sequenced sample was naive CD4+ T cells sorted from blood. Subset described: CD45RA+ positively selected. This CDR3 is CASSKPQGGTGELFF. In DNA form, the CDR3 reads TGTGCCAGTAGTAAGCCCCAGGGTGGAACCGGGGAGCTGTTTTTT.